This TCR beta chain derives from a study of regulatory T cells in long-lasting Graves disease. Building the TCR beta libraries relied on iRepertoire HTBI primers, and CDR3 regions underwent Arm-PCR. TCRdb analysed the multiplex PCR reads with MiXCR anew, one entry per CDR3 protein. This table has 550,000 to 700,000 distinct CDR3 sequences, around 16% appearing once. Looked up from germline, CDR1 is MNHEY and CDR2 is SVGEGT. V was pared by 2 bases and J by 8 bases, with 3 bases between. This CDR3 has 11 amino acids. The time point denotes: newly diagnosed GD, antithyroid drugs for less than 3 months. Making the TCR library involved RNA that had been extracted from PBMCs. The patients were enrolled through endocrinology in Xi'an, China. This clonotype was found a few times. This sample was shared with a second study, whose subject was T cells in Graves' hyperthyroidism and ophthalmopathy. That investigation notes: Exclusion followed for patients with uncontrolled infection, other autoimmune disease, pregnancy or lactation. The HTBI primer set served for first-round RT-PCR of the TCR CDR3.

V and J are TRBV6-2 or TRBV6-3 and TRBJ2-2; no definite D call. The clonotype comes from a young man with Graves disease. The specimen was peripheral blood mononuclear cells (PBMCs), collected at new diagnosis, from a patient treated with antithyroid drugs. For the CDR3, the DNA is TGTGCCAGCAGTTACGGAGGGGAGCTGTTTTTT. Protein: CASSYGGELFF.